This T cell receptor beta chain was found in a study of blood T cell repertoires in COVID-19. Recovered Cohort 3 donors showed two negative PCRs, clearance, or symptom resolution. This clone appeared a single time. CDR3 length: 13 residues. V was shortened by 6 bases and J by 3 bases, with 11 bases between the two germline ends. Per the study methods: Nucleated cell number was recorded as an estimate derived from reference gene primer amplification. The protocol was immunoSEQ multiplex PCR, while the TCRdb copy is restricted to in-frame clones and leaves out a portion. V and J calls and clone size are given by that table; D and trimming were obtained from the DNA. The data contain more than 300,000 clones, roughly 90% of them seen just once; the ten biggest clones take up about a fifth.

The sequenced sample consisted of PBMCs or T cells enriched from blood (not recorded which). This TCR was sampled from a woman aged 30 to 39 who had recovered from COVID-19. This rearrangement joins TRBV12-3 or TRBV12-4 to TRBJ1-2; D uncertain. The CDR3, as DNA: TGTGCCAGCAGCCAGACACGGTACTATGGCTACACCTTC. Its protein is CASSQTRYYGYTF.